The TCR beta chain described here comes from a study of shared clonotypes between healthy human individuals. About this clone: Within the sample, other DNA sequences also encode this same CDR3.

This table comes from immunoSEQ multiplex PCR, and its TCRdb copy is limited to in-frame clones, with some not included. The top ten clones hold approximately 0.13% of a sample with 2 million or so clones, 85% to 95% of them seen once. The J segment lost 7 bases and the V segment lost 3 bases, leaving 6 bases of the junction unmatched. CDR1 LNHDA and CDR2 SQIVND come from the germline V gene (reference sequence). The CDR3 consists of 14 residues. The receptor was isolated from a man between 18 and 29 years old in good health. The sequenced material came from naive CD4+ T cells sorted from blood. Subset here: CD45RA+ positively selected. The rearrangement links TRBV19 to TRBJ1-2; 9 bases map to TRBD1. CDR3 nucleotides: TGTGCCAGTAGTATTACAGGGGGCGGCGGTGGCTACACCTTC. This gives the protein CASSITGGGGGYTF.